This is a list of T cell receptor beta chains from one sample in a study of T cell changes during pregnancy in multiple sclerosis. The protocol was immunoSEQ multiplex PCR, while the TCRdb copy is restricted to in-frame clones and leaves out a portion. The sample yields almost 50,000 clones, 92% seen once. The starting material was CD4+ T cells from peripheral blood mononuclear cells, obtained in the second trimester of pregnancy. These receptors all come from a female donor in good health, enrolled as a control in a pregnancy study. Each CDR3 is given with its conserved first and last residue. Each record gives: D gene, V gene, J gene, clone size, CDR3 protein, CDR3 DNA. The D gene is left open where the match is weak. Only some rows state a clone size, as once, few, many or a class for expanded clones.

d_gene: -
v_gene: TRBV19
j_gene: TRBJ1-2
abundance: -
CDR3aa: CASRGQRTTHGYTF
CDR3nt: TGTGCCAGTAGAGGACAGAGAACAACCCATGGCTACACCTTC

d_gene: TRBD2
v_gene: TRBV7-8
j_gene: TRBJ2-7
abundance: -
CDR3aa: CASSNRNTLFPTPGRLEQYF
CDR3nt: TGTGCCAGCAGCAACCGGAATACGTTATTTCCTACGCCCGGGAGGTTGGAGCAGTACTTC

d_gene: -
v_gene: TRBV4-3
j_gene: TRBJ1-5
abundance: -
CDR3aa: CASSQDYSNQPQHF
CDR3nt: TGCGCCAGCAGCCAAGATTATAGCAATCAGCCCCAGCATTTT

d_gene: -
v_gene: TRBV9
j_gene: TRBJ1-2
abundance: -
CDR3aa: CASSVEEGRYGYTF
CDR3nt: TGTGCCAGCAGCGTAGAGGAGGGACGGTATGGCTACACCTTC

d_gene: TRBD1
v_gene: TRBV2
j_gene: TRBJ1-5
abundance: -
CDR3aa: CASSPGQGYQPQHF
CDR3nt: TGTGCCAGCAGCCCGGGACAGGGATATCAGCCCCAGCATTTT

d_gene: -
v_gene: TRBV30
j_gene: TRBJ1-3
abundance: once
CDR3aa: CAWSLQLGSGNTIYF
CDR3nt: TGTGCCTGGAGCCTCCAACTTGGCTCTGGAAACACCATATATTTT

d_gene: -
v_gene: TRBV11-3
j_gene: TRBJ2-1
abundance: -
CDR3aa: CASSDSGAREQFF
CDR3nt: TGTGCCAGCAGCGACAGTGGAGCCAGGGAGCAGTTCTTC

d_gene: -
v_gene: TRBV9
j_gene: TRBJ2-1
abundance: once
CDR3aa: CASSVDGGSYNEQFF
CDR3nt: TGTGCCAGCAGCGTGGATGGGGGGTCCTACAATGAGCAGTTCTTC

d_gene: -
v_gene: TRBV10-3
j_gene: TRBJ1-1
abundance: -
CDR3aa: CAISQGGGTEAFF
CDR3nt: TGTGCCATCAGCCAGGGCGGGGGCACTGAAGCTTTCTTT

d_gene: -
v_gene: TRBV12-2
j_gene: TRBJ1-6
abundance: -
CDR3aa: CASPHDEQGENSPLHF
CDR3nt: TGTGCAAGTCCCCACGACGAACAGGGGGAAAATTCACCCCTCCACTTT

d_gene: -
v_gene: TRBV5-4
j_gene: TRBJ2-7
abundance: -
CDR3aa: CASSLPGTNSYEQYF
CDR3nt: TGTGCCAGCAGTCTTCCAGGGACAAACTCCTACGAGCAGTACTTC

d_gene: -
v_gene: TRBV6-5
j_gene: TRBJ2-3
abundance: -
CDR3aa: CASSPGLEFTDTQYF
CDR3nt: TGTGCCAGCAGTCCGGGATTAGAATTCACAGATACGCAGTATTTT

d_gene: -
v_gene: TRBV9
j_gene: TRBJ1-1
abundance: once
CDR3aa: CASSVVADYTEAFF
CDR3nt: TGTGCCAGCAGCGTAGTCGCAGATTATACTGAAGCTTTCTTT

d_gene: TRBD1
v_gene: TRBV5-4
j_gene: TRBJ2-1
abundance: -
CDR3aa: CASSRLGTGPYNEQFF
CDR3nt: TGTGCCAGCAGCCGGTTAGGGACAGGTCCCTACAATGAGCAGTTCTTC

d_gene: -
v_gene: TRBV6-6
j_gene: TRBJ2-7
abundance: -
CDR3aa: CASILQGQAGSYEQYF
CDR3nt: TGTGCCAGCATCTTACAGGGTCAGGCGGGTTCCTACGAGCAGTACTTC

d_gene: -
v_gene: TRBV7-2
j_gene: TRBJ1-1
abundance: -
CDR3aa: CASSLSLESGAFF
CDR3nt: TGTGCCAGCAGCTTATCCCTTGAGAGCGGAGCTTTCTTT

d_gene: TRBD1
v_gene: TRBV30
j_gene: TRBJ2-7
abundance: -
CDR3aa: CAWNQAGGRYEQYF
CDR3nt: TGTGCCTGGAATCAGGCAGGGGGCAGGTACGAGCAGTACTTC

d_gene: TRBD1
v_gene: TRBV7-9
j_gene: TRBJ1-1
abundance: -
CDR3aa: CASSFGDRENTEAFF
CDR3nt: TGTGCCAGCAGCTTTGGGGACAGGGAGAACACTGAAGCTTTCTTT

d_gene: -
v_gene: TRBV7-2
j_gene: TRBJ2-3
abundance: -
CDR3aa: CASSSVLDTQYF
CDR3nt: TGTGCCAGCAGCTCTGTTTTGGATACGCAGTATTTT

d_gene: TRBD1
v_gene: TRBV18
j_gene: TRBJ2-6
abundance: -
CDR3aa: CASSPGTGVGANVLTF
CDR3nt: TGTGCCAGCTCACCGGGGACAGGGGTTGGGGCCAACGTCCTGACTTTC

d_gene: TRBD1
v_gene: TRBV13
j_gene: TRBJ1-2
abundance: -
CDR3aa: CASSRNPGTGGPIQGYTF
CDR3nt: TGTGCCAGCAGCCGAAATCCCGGGACAGGGGGCCCAATACAGGGCTACACCTTC

d_gene: -
v_gene: TRBV7-8
j_gene: TRBJ2-3
abundance: -
CDR3aa: CASSFSRAEGAQYF
CDR3nt: TGTGCCAGCAGCTTTTCCCGGGCAGAGGGTGCGCAGTATTTT

d_gene: -
v_gene: TRBV28
j_gene: TRBJ1-2
abundance: -
CDR3aa: CASSSPRRGGYTF
CDR3nt: TGTGCCAGCAGTTCCCCCCGAAGGGGTGGCTACACCTTC

d_gene: TRBD1
v_gene: TRBV19
j_gene: TRBJ2-2
abundance: -
CDR3aa: CASRGGMWTGELFF
CDR3nt: TGTGCCAGTAGAGGGGGCATGTGGACCGGGGAGCTGTTTTTT

d_gene: TRBD1
v_gene: TRBV18
j_gene: TRBJ1-1
abundance: -
CDR3aa: CASSPTGDGADTEAFF
CDR3nt: TGTGCCAGCTCACCGACAGGGGATGGGGCTGACACTGAAGCTTTCTTT

d_gene: -
v_gene: TRBV4-1
j_gene: TRBJ1-2
abundance: -
CDR3aa: CASSQTGNNYGYTF
CDR3nt: TGCGCCAGCAGCCAAACAGGGAATAACTATGGCTACACCTTC

d_gene: -
v_gene: TRBV30
j_gene: TRBJ1-5
abundance: once
CDR3aa: CAWSVFGGFGPQHF
CDR3nt: TGTGCCTGGAGTGTATTTGGCGGGTTTGGGCCCCAGCATTTT

d_gene: -
v_gene: TRBV11-2
j_gene: TRBJ1-6
abundance: -
CDR3aa: CASSLHRAHNSPLHF
CDR3nt: TGTGCCAGCAGCTTACACAGGGCCCATAATTCACCCCTCCACTTT

d_gene: TRBD2
v_gene: TRBV7-2
j_gene: TRBJ2-1
abundance: few
CDR3aa: CASSLVGGGRNEQFF
CDR3nt: TGTGCCAGCAGCTTAGTCGGCGGGGGGAGGAATGAGCAGTTCTTC

d_gene: TRBD1
v_gene: TRBV5-4
j_gene: TRBJ2-7
abundance: -
CDR3aa: CASSLPGQGKSYEQYF
CDR3nt: TGTGCCAGCAGCTTACCGGGACAGGGAAAATCCTACGAGCAGTACTTC

d_gene: -
v_gene: TRBV4-3
j_gene: TRBJ2-3
abundance: few
CDR3aa: CASSQDSSRNTQYF
CDR3nt: TGCGCCAGCAGCCAAGATAGTTCGAGAAATACGCAGTATTTT

d_gene: TRBD2
v_gene: TRBV2
j_gene: TRBJ2-5
abundance: -
CDR3aa: CASSLPGLGETQYF
CDR3nt: TGTGCCAGCAGTCTCCCGGGACTAGGAGAGACCCAGTACTTC

d_gene: TRBD2
v_gene: TRBV29-1
j_gene: TRBJ2-1
abundance: -
CDR3aa: CSVATSGGTYNEQFF
CDR3nt: TGCAGCGTTGCTACTAGCGGGGGGACCTACAATGAGCAGTTCTTC

d_gene: TRBD1
v_gene: TRBV2
j_gene: TRBJ2-1
abundance: -
CDR3aa: CASSEARRQGPYNEQFF
CDR3nt: TGTGCCAGCAGTGAAGCAAGAAGACAGGGGCCCTACAATGAGCAGTTCTTC

d_gene: TRBD2
v_gene: TRBV9
j_gene: TRBJ2-5
abundance: once
CDR3aa: CASSVEGSGDGTQYF
CDR3nt: TGTGCCAGCAGCGTAGAAGGTAGCGGGGATGGGACCCAGTACTTC

d_gene: -
v_gene: TRBV19
j_gene: TRBJ1-6
abundance: -
CDR3aa: CASSIEGRSPLHF
CDR3nt: TGTGCCAGTAGTATAGAGGGGAGATCACCCCTCCACTTT

d_gene: -
v_gene: TRBV7-6
j_gene: TRBJ1-6
abundance: -
CDR3aa: CASSATGYVEDNSPLHF
CDR3nt: TGTGCCAGCAGTGCTACAGGGTACGTGGAGGATAATTCACCCCTCCACTTT

d_gene: TRBD1
v_gene: TRBV5-8
j_gene: TRBJ1-2
abundance: -
CDR3aa: CASRPQGETYGYTF
CDR3nt: TGTGCCAGCAGACCTCAGGGGGAGACCTATGGCTACACCTTC

d_gene: TRBD1
v_gene: TRBV10-3
j_gene: TRBJ1-4
abundance: -
CDR3aa: CAIKADRGTTNEKLFF
CDR3nt: TGTGCCATCAAGGCGGACAGGGGGACAACTAATGAAAAACTGTTTTTT

d_gene: -
v_gene: TRBV9
j_gene: TRBJ2-3
abundance: -
CDR3aa: CASSVSGGSDTQYF
CDR3nt: TGTGCCAGCAGCGTATCGGGGGGCTCAGATACGCAGTATTTT

d_gene: TRBD1
v_gene: TRBV6-5
j_gene: TRBJ2-7
abundance: -
CDR3aa: CASRPGQGTYEQYF
CDR3nt: TGTGCCAGCAGACCGGGACAGGGGACTTACGAGCAGTACTTC

d_gene: TRBD1
v_gene: TRBV5-1
j_gene: TRBJ1-1
abundance: few
CDR3aa: CASSLQTGDTEAFF
CDR3nt: TGCGCCAGCAGCTTACAGACAGGGGACACTGAAGCTTTCTTT

d_gene: -
v_gene: TRBV18
j_gene: TRBJ2-7
abundance: -
CDR3aa: CASSPPGGRSYEQYF
CDR3nt: TGTGCCAGCTCACCTCCGGGGGGCCGGTCCTACGAGCAGTACTTC

d_gene: -
v_gene: TRBV27
j_gene: TRBJ2-2
abundance: -
CDR3aa: CASSSYTGELFF
CDR3nt: TGTGCCAGCAGTTCCTACACCGGGGAGCTGTTTTTT

d_gene: -
v_gene: TRBV4-2
j_gene: TRBJ2-1
abundance: -
CDR3aa: CASSQDQEGVRQFF
CDR3nt: TGTGCCAGCAGCCAAGATCAGGAGGGTGTGAGGCAGTTCTTC

d_gene: TRBD2
v_gene: TRBV5-4
j_gene: TRBJ2-3
abundance: -
CDR3aa: CASSFFGGGEITDTQYF
CDR3nt: TGTGCCAGCAGCTTCTTCGGCGGGGGTGAAATCACAGATACGCAGTATTTT

d_gene: TRBD1
v_gene: TRBV6-5
j_gene: TRBJ1-4
abundance: -
CDR3aa: CASSTDRGRKKLFF
CDR3nt: TGTGCCAGCAGTACCGACAGGGGGCGTAAAAAACTGTTTTTT

d_gene: -
v_gene: TRBV4-2
j_gene: TRBJ2-7
abundance: -
CDR3aa: CASSQSGRTPEQYF
CDR3nt: TGTGCCAGCAGCCAATCGGGGAGGACGCCCGAGCAGTACTTC

d_gene: -
v_gene: TRBV5-6
j_gene: TRBJ2-3
abundance: -
CDR3aa: CASSADSRGTDTQYF
CDR3nt: TGTGCCAGCAGCGCAGACAGCCGGGGGACAGATACGCAGTATTTT

d_gene: -
v_gene: TRBV6-5
j_gene: TRBJ2-2
abundance: -
CDR3aa: CASSSTKNTGELFF
CDR3nt: TGTGCCAGCAGTTCAACAAAGAACACCGGGGAGCTGTTTTTT

d_gene: -
v_gene: TRBV5-8
j_gene: TRBJ1-2
abundance: -
CDR3aa: CASSLQGYGYTF
CDR3nt: TGTGCCAGCAGCTTACAGGGTTATGGCTACACCTTC

d_gene: -
v_gene: TRBV9
j_gene: TRBJ1-1
abundance: -
CDR3aa: CASSVGPEGTEAFF
CDR3nt: TGTGCCAGCAGCGTAGGACCCGAGGGCACTGAAGCTTTCTTT

d_gene: TRBD1
v_gene: TRBV7-8
j_gene: TRBJ1-5
abundance: -
CDR3aa: CASSLALTGNQPQHF
CDR3nt: TGTGCCAGCAGCTTAGCACTGACAGGGAATCAGCCCCAGCATTTT